The 30 T cell receptor beta chains below come from one sample, sequenced in a study of regulatory T cells in long-lasting Graves disease. Noted time point: persistent/refractory GD, antithyroid drugs over 5 years with positive TRAb. PBMC-derived RNA was used for the TCR library. iRepertoire HTBI primers and Arm-PCR of CDR3 regions built TCR beta libraries. TCRdb passed the multiplex PCR reads through MiXCR, listing each CDR3 protein once. Of around 450,000 distinct CDR3 sequences in the sample, roughly 21% were seen once. This specimen consisted of peripheral blood mononuclear cells (PBMCs), obtained when the disease was refractory, from a patient treated with antithyroid drugs. These receptors all stem from a female donor with Graves disease.

This clonotype was seen many times. The J gene is TRBJ2-5, the V gene TRBV10-3, with 8 bases fitting TRBD1. Germline V CDR1 and CDR2: ENHRY, SYGVKD. The junction had 3 bases not matched to a gene; V was cut back by 2 bases and J by 4 bases. CDR3 size: 14 residues. The CDR3 coding sequence is TGTGCCATCAGTGAGGGACAGGGAGGAGAGACCCAGTACTTC. It yields the protein CAISEGQGGETQYF.

About this clonotype: Possible read error: a much larger clone is one base away. The V call is TRBV3-1, the J call TRBJ1-1; 10 bases map to TRBD1. V was pared by 3 bases and J by 3 bases, with 1 base of the junction left unmatched. CDR3 length: 14 amino acids. Germline assignment: CDR1 LGHDT and CDR2 YNNKEL (reference sequence). The CDR3 bases are TGTGCCAGCAGCCACGGGACAGGGGACACTGAAGCTTTCTTT. Encoded protein: CASSHGTGDTEAFF. The variable domain in full, with the rest retrieved from reference TRBV3-1 and TRBJ1-1, is DTAVSQTPKYLVTQMGNDKSIKCEQNLGHDTMYWYKQDSKKFLKIMFSYNNKELIINETVPNRFSPKSPDKAHLNLHINSLELGDSAVYFCASSHGTGDTEAFFGQGTRLTVV.

This clonotype was detected only a few times. The V gene is TRBV6-5, the J gene TRBJ1-6; no clear D. Germline loops: CDR1 MNHEY, CDR2 SVGAGI. Trimming took 1 base from V and 8 from J, leaving 15 bases between them. The CDR3 has 16 residues. For the CDR3, the DNA is TGTGCCAGCAGTTACTACGGAACTCGGAACGATTCACCCCTCCACTTT. Amino acid sequence: CASSYYGTRNDSPLHF.

This clonotype appeared many times. The chain carries TRBV6-2 or TRBV6-3 and TRBJ2-5; a weak D match, TRBD1 (5 bases). This CDR3 spans 14 amino acids. Germline loops: CDR1 MNHEY, CDR2 SVGEGT. Trimming stripped 5 bases from V and 1 base from J, with 11 bases between. CDR3: CASSPVTGQETQYF. The CDR3 region has the DNA TGTGCCAGCAGTCCGGTCACAGGCCAAGAGACCCAGTACTTC.

The chain is built from TRBV6-1 and TRBJ2-7, with 11 bases identical to TRBD2. Germline CDR1 and CDR2: MNHNS and SASEGT. The CDR3 is 19 residues long. V lost 6 bases to trimming and J lost 0 bases; unmatched junction nucleotides: 16. CDR3 sequence: CASRMTLAGGPWGSYEQYF. In DNA form, the CDR3 reads TGTGCCAGCAGAATGACCTTAGCGGGAGGGCCCTGGGGCTCCTACGAGCAGTACTTC.

The chain recombines TRBV7-9 with TRBJ2-1; no definite D call. Germline V lookup: CDR1 SEHNR, CDR2 FQNEAQ (reference sequence). The CDR3 extends over 14 amino acids. V was cut by 7 bases and J by 3 bases, with 13 bases left in between. The DNA for the CDR3 is TGTGCCAGCACTGTTGGTACGGGCTACAATGAGCAGTTCTTC. Protein product: CASTVGTGYNEQFF.

Points on this clonotype: A much larger clone differs by one base, so this may be a read error. This chain uses TRBV20-1 with TRBJ2-7; possibly TRBD1 or TRBD2 for D (5 bases each). The CDR3 contains 13 residues. Germline CDR1 is DFQATT and CDR2 is SNEGSKA (reference sequence). With 3 bases removed from V and 3 bases from J, the gap between germline ends came to 12 bases. CDR3 region: CSASRGEVYEQYF. The CDR3 nucleotides are TGCAGTGCTAGTAGAGGGGAAGTCTACGAGCAGTACTTC.

This clonotype showed up many times. This chain links TRBV28 with TRBJ1-1, with 9 bases lining up with TRBD1. This CDR3 contains 13 residues. Germline trimming cut 7 bases from V and 5 bases from J; bases unmatched to any gene: 5. Germline assignment: CDR1 MDHEN and CDR2 SYDVKM. In nucleotides, the CDR3 is TGTGCCAGCATCTACAGGGGGCAGACTGAAGCTTTCTTT. This codes for CASIYRGQTEAFF. Together with reference TRBV28 and TRBJ1-1, the CDR3 gives the full variable domain: DVKVTQSSRYLVKRTGEKVFLECVQDMDHENMFWYRQDPGLGLRLIYFSYDVKMKEKGDIPEGYSVSREKKERFSLILESASTNQTSMYLCASIYRGQTEAFFGQGTRLTVV.

V usage is TRBV7-9 and J usage is TRBJ2-7, with 12 bases identical to TRBD2. CDR3 length: 19 amino acids. The ends lost 8 bases at V and 3 bases at J; junction bases unmatched: 20. Looked up from germline, CDR1 is SEHNR and CDR2 is FQNEAQ (reference sequence). The CDR3 bases are TGTGCCAGCGGCAGACGTGGACTAGCGGGGAGAGAGGTGTACTACGAGCAGTACTTC. It is translated as CASGRRGLAGREVYYEQYF.

This clonotype has ten or more counts. The V gene is TRBV10-3, the J gene TRBJ1-4, with unresolved D. Germline V gives CDR1 ENHRY, CDR2 SYGVKD. The CDR3 covers 13 residues. Trimming took off 2 bases at V and 5 bases at J, with 6 bases between the two ends. The CDR3 DNA sequence: TGTGCCATCAGTGAGGTCGGAAATGAAAAACTGTTTTTT. It translates to CAISEVGNEKLFF.

This clonotype was counted ten times or more. The genes are TRBV11-2 and TRBJ1-4, with D hard to call. This CDR3 is 13 amino acids long. CDR1 is SGHAT, CDR2 FQNNGV, per germline. V was trimmed by 8 bases and J by 0 bases, leaving 7 bases between them. CDR3 sequence reads: CASRPSTNEKLFF. The CDR3 coding sequence is TGTGCCAGCCGGCCGTCAACTAATGAAAAACTGTTTTTT.

This clonotype turned up a few times. This sequence joins TRBV20-1 and TRBJ2-7; D is undetermined. The CDR3 is 15 amino acids. Per the germline V gene, CDR1 is DFQATT and CDR2 is SNEGSKA (reference sequence). V gave up 0 bases and J gave up 7 bases, with 19 bases separating them. CDR3 protein: CSARDLGSVYFEQYF. In DNA, the CDR3 is TGCAGTGCTAGAGATCTTGGCAGTGTGTATTTTGAGCAGTACTTC.

V usage is TRBV7-9 and J usage is TRBJ1-5; maybe TRBD1 (5 bases). V lost 1 base, J lost 0 bases, and 16 bases lay in between. The CDR3 is 18 residues long. Germline-derived CDR1 and CDR2 are SEHNR and FQNEAQ (reference sequence). In DNA form, the CDR3 reads TGTGCCAGCAGCTTAGTAGGAGGTGACAGCTTTAGCAATCAGCCCCAGCATTTT. It specifies CASSLVGGDSFSNQPQHF.

This clonotype was seen many times. The V and J genes are TRBV2 and TRBJ2-2; perhaps D is TRBD1 or TRBD2 (5 bases each). The germline V gene has CDR1 SNHLY and CDR2 FYNNEI. This CDR3 comprises 15 residues. The V end lost 7 bases, the J end lost 7 bases, and 19 bases lay between the germline ends. CDR3 DNA sequence: TGTGCCAGCAATACGGGACGGATAACAAGCGGGGAGCTGTTTTTT. Its translation is CASNTGRITSGELFF.

The chain is built from TRBV7-9 and TRBJ1-6, with TRBD1 matching 12 bases. The CDR3 spans 20 residues. Germline loops: CDR1 SEHNR, CDR2 FQNEAQ (reference sequence). Losses at the gene ends were 4 bases for V and 1 base for J; bases not matched to a gene: 11. This CDR3 reads CASSSSQGTGGASYNSPLHF. In nucleotides, the CDR3 is TGTGCCAGCAGCTCTAGTCAGGGGACAGGGGGCGCTTCCTATAATTCACCCCTCCACTTT.

This clonotype was detected ten times or more. This chain uses TRBV30 with TRBJ2-5; 11 nucleotides align to TRBD2. J lost 4 bases, V lost 8 bases, and 6 bases had no gene match. The CDR3 covers 13 residues. Per germline, CDR1 GTSNPN and CDR2 SVGIG (reference sequence). For the CDR3, the DNA is TGTGCCGTGGGACTAGCGGCGCCAGAGACCCAGTACTTC. It codes for CAVGLAAPETQYF.

This clonotype came up many times. The rearrangement joins TRBV12-3 or TRBV12-4 to TRBJ1-6; no definite D call. With 2 bases removed from V and 6 bases from J, the gap between germline ends came to 11 bases. CDR3 length equals 15 residues. CDR3 protein: CASSLLQDGNSPLHF. The CDR3 nucleotides are TGTGCCAGCAGTTTACTGCAGGACGGTAATTCACCCCTCCACTTT.

This clonotype has a handful of counts. The V and J genes are TRBV29-1 and TRBJ2-7, with 10 bases aligning to TRBD2. Germline loops: CDR1 SQVTM, CDR2 ANQGSEA. The trim removed 0 bases at V and 0 bases at J, leaving 14 bases unmatched. This CDR3 contains 19 residues. CDR3 DNA: TGCAGCGTTGAAGACAGACACCCACTTCTAGCGGGGGCCTCCTACGAGCAGTACTTC. Amino acid sequence: CSVEDRHPLLAGASYEQYF.

This clonotype was seen many times. V is TRBV20-1 and J is TRBJ2-5, with D perhaps matching TRBD2 (6 bases). Germline CDR1 is DFQATT and CDR2 is SNEGSKA (reference sequence). The CDR3 sequence is 15 residues long. With 6 bases removed from V and 3 bases from J, the gap between germline ends came to 20 bases. CDR3 bases: TGCAGTGCGATTGGAGGGGACGGTGCCAAAGAGACCCAGTACTTC. Its protein is CSAIGGDGAKETQYF.

In this sample, this clonotype turned up a few times. The gene calls are TRBV24-1 and TRBJ2-5, with 12 bases that match TRBD2. Trimming took 0 bases from V and 4 from J; bases not matched to a gene: 2. Germline V lookup: CDR1 KGHDR, CDR2 SFDVKD. The CDR3 has 16 residues. The CDR3 DNA reads as TGTGCCACCAGTGATTTGACTAGCGGGGGGCGAGAGACCCAGTACTTC. Amino acids: CATSDLTSGGRETQYF.

This clonotype was found a few times. The chain carries TRBV10-3 and TRBJ2-3; D may correspond to TRBD1 or TRBD2 (5 bases each). V was pared by 8 bases and J by 5 bases, with 8 bases between. Germline V gene sequence: CDR1 ENHRY, CDR2 SYGVKD. The CDR3 contains 11 residues. DNA of the CDR3: TGTGCCATCTCTGGGGGAGATACGCAGTATTTT. Translation gives CAISGGDTQYF.

The genes are TRBV12-3 or TRBV12-4 and TRBJ2-3, with no clear D. Deletions cut 3 bases from V and 7 bases from J, with 5 bases between. The CDR3 totals 11 residues. The CDR3 nucleotides read TGTGCCAGCAGTTTGACACATACGCAGTATTTT. Its protein is CASSLTHTQYF.

A remark on this clonotype: A junction end diverges from the germline sequence, so it may reflect a read error. The gene calls are TRBV5-1 and TRBJ1-5, with D perhaps matching TRBD1 (5 bases). The CDR3 has 13 residues. Germline-derived CDR1 and CDR2 are SGHRS and YFSETQ. The CDR3 loop is CASSQEAGLAQHF. DNA for the CDR3: TGTGCCAGCAGCCAAGAGGCAGGGTTGGCCCAGCATTTT.

This clonotype was observed a few times. This sequence joins TRBV7-3 and TRBJ2-2, with TRBD2 identical over 7 bases. Germline V gives CDR1 SGHTA, CDR2 FQGTGA. Trimming took 5 bases from V and 4 from J; bases not matched to a gene: 10. The length of the CDR3 is 16 residues. The CDR3 region has the DNA TGTGCCAGCAGCCCCCGCGATGGGGGGGGCACCGGGGAGCTGTTTTTT. Translating gives CASSPRDGGGTGELFF.

The rearrangement joins TRBV20-1 to TRBJ2-7; D perhaps matches TRBD1 (6 bases). V lost 3 bases and J lost 6, with 24 bases in between. The CDR3 consists of 16 residues. Germline CDR1 DFQATT, CDR2 SNEGSKA (reference sequence). CDR3 nucleotide sequence: TGCAGTGCTAGTTCAAGGCAACAGGGTTATAACGGCGAGCAGTACTTC. Encoded protein: CSASSRQQGYNGEQYF.

This clonotype was picked up a small number of times. The J gene is TRBJ1-1, the V gene TRBV20-1; perhaps TRBD1 as D (5 bases). The V end lost 0 bases, the J end lost 0 bases, and 17 bases lay between the germline ends. Germline CDR1 reads DFQATT; CDR2 reads SNEGSKA (reference sequence). The CDR3 consists of 17 residues. CDR3 protein: CSARDSGMRGVNTEAFF. The CDR3 DNA is TGCAGTGCTAGAGATTCGGGGATGCGGGGGGTGAACACTGAAGCTTTCTTT.

The sample holds many counts of this clonotype. J is TRBJ1-2 and V is TRBV12-3 or TRBV12-4, with TRBD1 matching over 7 bases. J gave up 5 bases and V 2 bases, and 8 bases lay outside the gene matches. CDR3 length: 15 amino acids. The CDR3 here is CASSLKWRDRYGYTF. The CDR3 coding sequence is TGTGCCAGCAGTTTAAAGTGGCGGGACAGATATGGCTACACCTTC.

The chain combines TRBV29-1 with TRBJ2-5, with TRBD1 matching over 8 bases. J was trimmed by 9 bases and V by 3 bases; bases with no gene match: 15. Germline CDR1 is SQVTM and CDR2 is ANQGSEA. The CDR3 is 15 residues long. DNA of the CDR3: TGCAGCGTTGATCAGGCAGGGGGCCCCTCCGGGGCCCAGTACTTC. This translates into CSVDQAGGPSGAQYF.

This clonotype was found many times. The V gene is TRBV29-1, the J gene TRBJ2-7; 9 bases are shared with TRBD2. V lost 4 bases, J lost 5 bases, and 6 bases stayed unmatched. Germline V gene sequence: CDR1 SQVTM, CDR2 ANQGSEA. The CDR3 sequence is 13 residues long. The CDR3, as DNA: TGCAGCGTTGGCGGGAGGGCCGTCAACGAGCAGTACTTC. This translates into CSVGGRAVNEQYF.

Worth noting for this clonotype: Its ends do not fully match the called genes, so a read error is possible. The chain employs TRBV11-2 and TRBJ2-7; D uncertain. CDR1 and CDR2 (germline): SGHAT, FQNNGV. CDR3 length: 14 amino acids. The CDR3 reads CASGLFGISYEQYF. CDR3 nucleotide sequence: TGTGCCAGCGGCTTATTTGGGATCTCCTACGAGCAGTACTTC.